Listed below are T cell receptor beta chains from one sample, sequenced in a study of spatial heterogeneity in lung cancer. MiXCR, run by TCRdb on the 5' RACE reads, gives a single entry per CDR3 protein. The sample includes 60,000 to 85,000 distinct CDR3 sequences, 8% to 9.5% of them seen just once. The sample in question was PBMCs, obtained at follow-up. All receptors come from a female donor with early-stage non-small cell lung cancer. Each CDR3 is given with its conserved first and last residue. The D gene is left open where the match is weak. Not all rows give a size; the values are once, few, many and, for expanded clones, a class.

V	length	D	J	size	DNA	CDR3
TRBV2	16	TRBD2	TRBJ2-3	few	TGTGCCAGCAGCCCGAGGAGCGGGAGCCCCCAAGGTACGCAGTATTTT	CASSPRSGSPQGTQYF
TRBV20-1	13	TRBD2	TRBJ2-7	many	TGCAGTGCTAGAAGGGTAGCGGGGTACGAGCAGTACTTC	CSARRVAGYEQYF
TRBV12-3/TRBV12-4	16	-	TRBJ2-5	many	TGTGCCAACCCACTTTCCGACCTAAGGGGCCAAGAGACCCAGTACTTC	CANPLSDLRGQETQYF
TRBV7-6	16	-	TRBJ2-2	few	TGTGCCAGCAGCTCCCTCGCTCCAGGGGAAGCCGGGGAGCTGTTTTTT	CASSSLAPGEAGELFF
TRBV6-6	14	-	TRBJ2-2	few	TGTGCCACACAGAGGGTCGAGAGGACCGGGGAGCTGTTTTTT	CATQRVERTGELFF
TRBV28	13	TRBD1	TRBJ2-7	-	TGTGCCAGCAGTCCGGGACAGCCATACGAGCAGTACTTC	CASSPGQPYEQYF
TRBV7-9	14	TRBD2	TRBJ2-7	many	TGTGCCAGCACCTCCCGCGGGGGTGCCTACGAGCAGTACTTC	CASTSRGGAYEQYF
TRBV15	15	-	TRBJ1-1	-	TGTGCCACCAGCAGGGAAGGGACCCCGACCCCGCGGGCTTTCTTT	CATSREGTPTPRAFF
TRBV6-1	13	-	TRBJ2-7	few	TGTGCCAGCAGTGGGTCCGCCCAGGGGGAGCAGTACTTC	CASSGSAQGEQYF
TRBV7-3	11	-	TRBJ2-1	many	TGTGCCAGCAGCTCGGGGTGGGGTATGTTCTTC	CASSSGWGMFF
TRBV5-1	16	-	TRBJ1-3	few	TGCGCCAGCAGCCAGGGAACAGCGAGCTCTGGAAACACCATATATTTT	CASSQGTASSGNTIYF
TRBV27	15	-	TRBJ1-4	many	TGTGCCAGCAGTTTATCACCAGTCGCTAATGAAAAACTGTTTTTT	CASSLSPVANEKLFF
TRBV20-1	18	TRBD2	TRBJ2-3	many	TGCAGTGCTAGAGTGTATAGCGGGAGGGCTGTCGGCACAGATACGCAGTATTTT	CSARVYSGRAVGTDTQYF
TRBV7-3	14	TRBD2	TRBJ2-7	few	TGTGCCAGCAGCTCGGGACTAGCGGGAGCCGAGCAGTACTTC	CASSSGLAGAEQYF
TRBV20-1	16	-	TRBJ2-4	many	TGCAGTGCTAGAGATCCGGCAGGGTCCGGGGATATCATTCAGTACTTC	CSARDPAGSGDIIQYF
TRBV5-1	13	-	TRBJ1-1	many	TGCGCCAGCAGCAACCTCTTAGACACTGAAGCTTTCTTT	CASSNLLDTEAFF
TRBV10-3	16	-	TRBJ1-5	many	TGTGCCATCAGTGATGAACAGATCTATAGCAATCAGCCCCAGCATTTT	CAISDEQIYSNQPQHF
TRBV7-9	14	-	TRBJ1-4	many	TGTGCCAGCAGCTCCAAAACAACTAATGAAAAACTGTTTTTT	CASSSKTTNEKLFF
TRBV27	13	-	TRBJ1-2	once	TGTGCCAGCAGTTTATCAGGACTCTATGGCTACACCTTC	CASSLSGLYGYTF
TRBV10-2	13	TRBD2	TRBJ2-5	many	TGCGCCAGCCGCCTAGCGGGAGAAGAGACCCAGTACTTC	CASRLAGEETQYF
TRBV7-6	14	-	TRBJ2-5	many	TGTGCCAGCAGCACCCCAGCTGGCTGGAAGACCCAGTACTTC	CASSTPAGWKTQYF
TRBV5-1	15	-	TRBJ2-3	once	TGCGCCAGCAGCCAGGCTAGCGCCAGTACAGATACGCAGTATTTT	CASSQASASTDTQYF
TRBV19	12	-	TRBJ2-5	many	TGTGCCAGTAGCCAGAAGGGAGAGACCCAGTACTTC	CASSQKGETQYF
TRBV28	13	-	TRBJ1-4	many	TGTGCCAGCAGGCCCACCTTACGGGAAAAACTGTTTTTT	CASRPTLREKLFF
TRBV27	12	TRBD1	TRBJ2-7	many	TGTGCCAGCAGCAATACAGGGGCCGAGCAGTACTTC	CASSNTGAEQYF
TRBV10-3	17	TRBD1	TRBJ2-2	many	TGTGCCATCAGTGAGTCGACAGGGGCGATGTACACCGGGGAGCTGTTTTTT	CAISESTGAMYTGELFF
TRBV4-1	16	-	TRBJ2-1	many	TGCGCCAGCAGCCAAAACCGGGACGTCGCCTACAATGAGCAGTTCTTC	CASSQNRDVAYNEQFF
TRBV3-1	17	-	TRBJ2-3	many	TGTGCCAGCAGCCAAGGGCTTGGGGGTAGCGGCCTTGGTACGCAGTATTTT	CASSQGLGGSGLGTQYF
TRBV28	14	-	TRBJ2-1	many	TGTGCCACAGGGCCCGGGAACTCCTACAATGAGCAGTTCTTC	CATGPGNSYNEQFF
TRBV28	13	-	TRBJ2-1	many	TGTGCCAGCAGTTTAAGTGATGTCGCTGAGCAGTTCTTC	CASSLSDVAEQFF
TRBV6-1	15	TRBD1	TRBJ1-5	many	TGTGCCAGCAGATACGGGACAGGGGAGAATCAGCCCCAGCATTTT	CASRYGTGENQPQHF
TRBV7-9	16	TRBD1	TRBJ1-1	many	TGTGCCAGCAGCTTAAACGAGGGGGCAGGGAACACTGAAGCTTTCTTT	CASSLNEGAGNTEAFF
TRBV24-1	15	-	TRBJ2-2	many	TGTGCCACCAGTGATATGGGGGAGTTCACCGGGGAGCTGTTTTTT	CATSDMGEFTGELFF
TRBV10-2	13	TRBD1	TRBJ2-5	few	TGCGCCAGCTCAGACAGGGTTTGGGAGACCCAGTACTTC	CASSDRVWETQYF
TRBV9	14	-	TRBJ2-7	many	TGTGCCAGCAGCGTAGCGAATCGCGGCAACGAGCAGTACTTC	CASSVANRGNEQYF
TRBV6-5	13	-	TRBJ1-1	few	TGTGCCAGCGCTCTCGGTGTCAGTATTTCTCCATTCTTT	CASALGVSISPFF
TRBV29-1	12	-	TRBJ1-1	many	TGCAGCGCTCTCAGCGTGAACACTGAAGCTTTCTTT	CSALSVNTEAFF
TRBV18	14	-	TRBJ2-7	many	TGTGCCAGCTCACCAGAGGGTAGGGGCTACGAGCAGTACTTC	CASSPEGRGYEQYF
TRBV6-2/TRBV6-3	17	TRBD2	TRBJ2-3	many	TGTGCCAGCAGTTACGCGAGACTAGCGGGAGGCACAGATACGCAGTATTTT	CASSYARLAGGTDTQYF
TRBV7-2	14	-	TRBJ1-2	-	TGTGCCAGCAGCTTACCCCGACAGGTCTATGGCTACACCTTC	CASSLPRQVYGYTF
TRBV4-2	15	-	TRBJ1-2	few	TGTGCCAGCAGCCAAGTACATAACCAAGGGACTAGCTACACCTTC	CASSQVHNQGTSYTF
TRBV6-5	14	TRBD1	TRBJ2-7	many	TGTGCCAGCAGAGGGACAGGGGGTAGCCACGAGCAGTACTTC	CASRGTGGSHEQYF
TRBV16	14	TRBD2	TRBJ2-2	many	TGTGCCAGCAGCCAAGGACTAGCGCCCGGGGAGCTGTTTTTT	CASSQGLAPGELFF
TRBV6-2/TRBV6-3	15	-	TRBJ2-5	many	TGTGCCAGCAGTCCTATCGGTGGTCCGGGGGAGACCCAGTACTTC	CASSPIGGPGETQYF
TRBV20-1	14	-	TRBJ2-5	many	TGCAGTGCTAGACGGGGGCTCGGCGTAGAGACCCAGTACTTC	CSARRGLGVETQYF
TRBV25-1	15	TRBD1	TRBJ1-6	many	TGTGCCAGCACCCGAGGACAGGGGGCATGGTCACCCCTCCACTTT	CASTRGQGAWSPLHF
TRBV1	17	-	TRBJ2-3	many	TGCACCAGCAGCCTCAAAACGGGGACCCCGTGCACAGATACGCAGTATTTT	CTSSLKTGTPCTDTQYF
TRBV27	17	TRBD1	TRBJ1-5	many	TGTGCCAGCAGTTCCCGACAGGGCCCTTATAGCAATCAGCCCCAGCATTTT	CASSSRQGPYSNQPQHF
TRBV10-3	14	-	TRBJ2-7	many	TGTGCCATCAGTGGGGGGTCATCCCCCGACGAGCAGTACTTC	CAISGGSSPDEQYF
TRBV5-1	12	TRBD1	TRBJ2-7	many	TGCGCCAGCAGGGGGGACAGCCACGAGCAGTACTTC	CASRGDSHEQYF
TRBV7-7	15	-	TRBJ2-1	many	TGTGCTAGCAGCCCTTCTTGGGGATCCTACAATGAGCAGTTCTTC	CASSPSWGSYNEQFF
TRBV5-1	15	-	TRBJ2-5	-	TGCGCCAGCAGCCCGGCGCAGGGGCCTCAAGAGACCCAGTACTTC	CASSPAQGPQETQYF
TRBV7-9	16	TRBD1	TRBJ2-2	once	TGTGCCAGCAGCTCCTTGACAGGGCCGAACACCGGGGAGCTGTTTTTT	CASSSLTGPNTGELFF
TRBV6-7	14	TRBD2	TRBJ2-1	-	TGTGCCAGCCTGGGACTAGCGGGAGCAAGGGAGCAGTTCTTC	CASLGLAGAREQFF
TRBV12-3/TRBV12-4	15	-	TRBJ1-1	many	TGTGCCAGCAGTCCGAGTGGGACCGTTCAAGGTGAAGCTTTCTTT	CASSPSGTVQGEAFF